The 7 T cell receptor beta chains below were found in one sample sequenced in a study of blood T cell repertoires in COVID-19. The table came from immunoSEQ multiplex PCR; TCRdb's copy has only in-frame clones and leaves some out. The sample yields roughly 100,000 clones, about 77% seen once. The sample taken for sequencing was peripheral blood. The receptors were sampled from a woman of 80 years or more with acute or convalescent COVID-19.

The CDR3 DNA reads TGTGCCAGCAGTCAACAGGGTGGCGCCGCTGAAGCTTTCTTT. Protein product: CASSQQGGAAEAFF. This chain uses TRBV6-5 with TRBJ1-1, with D possibly being TRBD1 (6 bases). Germline CDR1 MNHEY, CDR2 SVGAGI. This CDR3 is 14 amino acids long. V lost 5 bases, J lost 6 bases, and 16 bases lay in between.

The chain has TRBV29-1 and TRBJ2-7; D is perhaps TRBD1 (5 bases). There are 11 residues in the CDR3. The V gene lost 3 bases and the J gene lost 8 bases, with 11 bases spanning the gap. In germline, CDR1 is SQVTM, CDR2 ANQGSEA. The CDR3 loop reads CSVEWQGKQYF. In DNA, the CDR3 is TGCAGCGTTGAGTGGCAGGGCAAGCAGTACTTC.

J is TRBJ2-5 and V is TRBV5-1; TRBD1 agrees at 10 bases. Germline lookup yields CDR1 SGHRS and CDR2 YFSETQ. V lost 4 bases to trimming and J lost 5 bases; unmatched junction nucleotides: 5. CDR3 length equals 14 residues. CDR3 sequence (DNA): TGCGCCAGCAGCACGACAGGGGGCGGGGAGACCCAGTACTTC. Its protein is CASSTTGGGETQYF. The full variable domain, in which reference TRBV5-1 and TRBJ2-5 provide the parts outside the CDR3, is KAGVTQTPRYLIKTRGQQVTLSCSPISGHRSVSWYQQTPGQGLQFLFEYFSETQRNKGNFPGRFSGRQFSNSRSEMNVSTLELGDSALYLCASSTTGGGETQYFGPGTRLLVL.

This clone was observed once. The chain couples TRBV7-2 to TRBJ2-3, with 15 positions matching TRBD2. This CDR3 is 17 amino acids long. Germline values: CDR1 SGHTA, CDR2 FQGNSA. V was clipped by 5 bases and J by 2 bases; unmatched bases: 5. The CDR3 protein is CASSLGLAGGFTDTQYF. CDR3 nucleotide sequence: TGTGCCAGCAGCCTTGGACTAGCGGGGGGGTTCACAGATACGCAGTATTTT.

The chain couples TRBV7-2 to TRBJ1-6, with D uncertain. The CDR3 is made up of 14 amino acids. Germline CDR1 SGHTA, CDR2 FQGNSA. Between the trimmed V and J ends, which lost 1 base and 8 bases, there was a span of 9 bases. The chain's CDR3 is CASSLERLDSPLHF. Written as DNA, the CDR3 is TGTGCCAGCAGCTTAGAAAGGCTAGATTCACCCCTCCACTTT.

Of note for this clone: In the same sample, other DNA sequences code for this CDR3. The chain is built from TRBV19 and TRBJ1-2; 7 positions match TRBD1. Germline values: CDR1 LNHDA, CDR2 SQIVND (reference sequence). The CDR3 is 15 amino acids. Unmatched junction bases numbered 5, after V lost 0 bases and J lost 4 bases. The CDR3: CASSIERTGRYGYTF. CDR3 bases: TGTGCCAGTAGTATAGAACGGACAGGACGCTATGGCTACACCTTC.

This rearrangement joins TRBV6-5 to TRBJ1-1; D may be TRBD1 (5 bases). Trimming shortened V by 2 bases and J by 4 bases, and 11 bases separated the two germline ends. The germline CDR1 and CDR2 sequences are MNHEY and SVGAGI. The CDR3 consists of 14 residues. In DNA form, the CDR3 reads TGTGCCAGCAGTTACGTTGGACACTTCACTGAAGCTTTCTTT. It encodes CASSYVGHFTEAFF.